This T cell receptor beta chain originates from a study of blood T cell repertoires in COVID-19. In the study overall: Italy, Spain and the United States were the sources of the convalescent and acute COVID-19 samples. Sources were T cells, B-cell-depleted T cells, or PBMCs; the material itself was cDNA or gDNA.

As processed by the authors: Scientists estimated how many nucleated cells there were by amplifying reference gene primers. The repertoire was sequenced with immunoSEQ multiplex PCR; TCRdb's copy has only in-frame clones and lacks some. V and J calls and clone size come straight from that table; D and trimming were deduced from the DNA. The sample includes fewer than 250,000 clones, about 80% of them seen just once. Germline loops: CDR1 MNHEY, CDR2 SMNVEV (reference sequence). The CDR3 has 12 amino acids. V was trimmed by 6 bases and J by 2 bases, leaving 5 bases between them. This receptor was identified in a woman between 40 and 50 years old with active or convalescent COVID-19. V gene TRBV27 combines with J gene TRBJ1-3; possible D gene TRBD1, 5 bases. The sequencing sample was made of peripheral blood. CDR3 DNA sequence: TGTGCCAGCAGGACAGCTGGAAACACCATATATTTT. It translates to CASRTAGNTIYF.